The rows below give T cell receptor beta chains drawn from one sample of a study of blood T cell repertoires in COVID-19. The repertoire was sequenced with immunoSEQ multiplex PCR; TCRdb's copy has only in-frame clones and lacks some. This sample has hundreds of thousands of clones, with 82% found just once. The specimen was PBMCs or T cells enriched from blood (not recorded which). These receptors were collected from an older woman who had recovered from COVID-19. CDR3s include the opening cysteine and the closing phenylalanine or tryptophan. D genes are given only for firm matches. The size of a clone is reported for some rows only, either as once, few or many, or as a class for expanded clones.

j_call v_call d_call clone_size cdr3_nt cdr3_aa
TRBJ2-7 TRBV11-2 . . TGTGCCAGCAGGGACGGGACTTTCTACGAGCAGTACTTC CASRDGTFYEQYF
TRBJ2-1 TRBV4-2 . once TGTGCCAGCAGCACCCGGGAATACAATGAGCAGTTCTTC CASSTREYNEQFF
TRBJ1-1 TRBV27 . . TGTGCCAGCAGTCACGGGCGGGGGGAAATGAACACTGAAGCTTTCTTT CASSHGRGEMNTEAFF
TRBJ1-2 TRBV6-5 . . TGTGCCAGCAGTCCCCGGGACAACTCAGGTGGCTACACCTTC CASSPRDNSGGYTF
TRBJ1-3 TRBV2 . . TGTGCCAGCAGTTCCCGGGACGCGGGAGGCACCATATATTTT CASSSRDAGGTIYF
TRBJ2-4 TRBV14 . medium-sized TGTGCCAGCAGCCAAGGGCTTATTCAGTACTTC CASSQGLIQYF
TRBJ1-4 TRBV6-5 . . TGTGCCAGCAGTTACCAACGGGGGGGATATAATGAAAAACTGTTTTTT CASSYQRGGYNEKLFF
TRBJ1-2 TRBV6-1 TRBD1 few TGTGCCAGCAGTGACAGGACGGCCGACAGGGGTGAAGGCTACACCTTC CASSDRTADRGEGYTF
TRBJ2-3 TRBV7-6 TRBD2 . TGTGCCAGCAGCAAAAGGACTAGCGGGGGCACAGATACGCAGTATTTT CASSKRTSGGTDTQYF
TRBJ2-2 TRBV7-9 . once TGTGCCAGCAGCTTAGTCCGCGGAGGAGGGGCTACCGGGGAGCTGTTTTTT CASSLVRGGGATGELFF
TRBJ1-5 TRBV5-1 . . TGCGCCAGCAGCTTGCAGGGTGGCAATCAGCCCCAGCATTTT CASSLQGGNQPQHF
TRBJ2-2 TRBV7-7 . . TGTGCCAGCAGCTTAATTCAGGGGCGATACACCGGGGAGCTGTTTTTT CASSLIQGRYTGELFF
TRBJ2-7 TRBV7-9 TRBD2 . TGTGCCAGCAGCTCGTTTAGCGGGAGCCGCTCCTACGAGCAGTACTTC CASSSFSGSRSYEQYF
TRBJ2-1 TRBV13 TRBD2 . TGTGCCAGCAGCTTACCTAGCGGGAGTGGAAGGTCCTACAATGAGCAGTTCTTC CASSLPSGSGRSYNEQFF
TRBJ2-4 TRBV27 TRBD2 . TGTGCCAGCATAATAGCGGGAGGATGGAACATTCAGTACTTC CASIIAGGWNIQYF
TRBJ2-1 TRBV19 TRBD2 few TGTGCCAGTAGTGTGGGACTAGCGGGTTCATCGGCGGGTTACAATGAGCAGTTCTTC CASSVGLAGSSAGYNEQFF
TRBJ2-5 TRBV7-2 TRBD2 . TGTGCCAGCAGCTTAGCGCGGCGGGGGGGTCAAGAGACCCAGTACTTC CASSLARRGGQETQYF
TRBJ2-7 TRBV5-1 TRBD1 . TGCGCCAGCAGCTTGGATCACAGGGGGCTGGACGAGCAGTACTTC CASSLDHRGLDEQYF
TRBJ1-2 TRBV27 . once TGTGCCAGCAGTTTCGTCCCTCGGTCTCGTGGCTACACCTTC CASSFVPRSRGYTF
TRBJ2-5 TRBV11-3 TRBD1 . TGTGCCAGCAGCATTGGGACAGGGGGCCAAGAGACCCAGTACTTC CASSIGTGGQETQYF
TRBJ1-5 TRBV6-5 . once TGTGCCAGCAGTTCCAGACAGGGCAATCAGCCCCAGCATTTT CASSSRQGNQPQHF
TRBJ1-1 TRBV7-2 . . TGTGCCAGCAGCCGTAGAGGCTTGGAGGGAGGGAACACTGAAGCTTTCTTT CASSRRGLEGGNTEAFF
TRBJ1-5 TRBV4-1 TRBD1 . TGCGCCAGCAGCCAGGAACGACAGGGGAATCAGCCCCAGCATTTT CASSQERQGNQPQHF
TRBJ2-3 TRBV19 . . TGTGCCAGTAGCTCCCCGCGGGACCTCTTTCGAGTAGATACGCAGTATTTT CASSSPRDLFRVDTQYF
TRBJ1-6 TRBV10-3 . . TGTGCCATCAGTGATTTGATTGACAGCCAAGACTCACCCCTCCACTTT CAISDLIDSQDSPLHF
TRBJ1-2 TRBV5-4 . few TGTGCCAGCAGCTTGGGGTACCGTATGGAGAAACCTAACTATGGCTACACCTTC CASSLGYRMEKPNYGYTF
TRBJ1-1 TRBV30 TRBD1 . TGTGCCTGGAGTCGGACAGGCCCGAACACTGAAGCTTTCTTT CAWSRTGPNTEAFF
TRBJ1-5 TRBV7-9 . . TGTGCCAGCAGCTTAGGACAGCCCAATCAGCCCCAGCATTTT CASSLGQPNQPQHF
TRBJ1-4 TRBV12-5 TRBD1 few TGTGCTAGTGGTGGGGGGGACAGGAGAAATGAAAAACTGTTTTTT CASGGGDRRNEKLFF
TRBJ2-3 TRBV5-1 TRBD1 . TGCGCCAGCAGCCCGGGGACAGAAGCCACAGATACGCAGTATTTT CASSPGTEATDTQYF
TRBJ1-2 TRBV9 . . TGTGCCAGCAGCGTTTACAGGGTCTTGGACTATGGCTACACCTTC CASSVYRVLDYGYTF
TRBJ1-2 TRBV19 TRBD1 . TGTGCCAGTAGTCACGGGACAGATGGCTACACCTTC CASSHGTDGYTF
TRBJ2-7 TRBV5-1 . . TGCGCCAGCAGCTACGACATTGCCTACGAGCAGTACTTC CASSYDIAYEQYF
TRBJ1-2 TRBV28 TRBD1 . TGTGCCAGCAGACCCCCGACAGGGCTACGCTATGGCTACACCTTC CASRPPTGLRYGYTF
TRBJ2-1 TRBV7-9 TRBD2 . TGTGCCAGCAGCTCCTCCGGGACTAGTCTCACTGAGCAGTTCTTC CASSSSGTSLTEQFF
TRBJ1-4 TRBV7-2 . few TGTGCCAGCAGCTTGAAGAGGGGGTCCCAAAATGAAAAACTGTTTTTT CASSLKRGSQNEKLFF
TRBJ2-2 TRBV5-1 . . TGCGCCAGCAGCTCGGGACTTAACACCGGGGAGCTGTTTTTT CASSSGLNTGELFF
TRBJ1-2 TRBV7-9 TRBD1 . TGTGCCAGCAGCTTAGCGGGGCTGGACAGGGGGGATGGCTACACCTTC CASSLAGLDRGDGYTF
TRBJ1-6 TRBV11-2 . . TGTGCCAGCAGCTTAGATCTGCAGGGAAATTCACCCCTCCACTTT CASSLDLQGNSPLHF